These T cell receptor beta chains were read from a single sample in a study of shared clonotypes between healthy human individuals. The assay was immunoSEQ multiplex PCR, and TCRdb's table has in-frame clones only and misses some. The sample holds some 1,900,000 clones, 85% to 95% seen once. The specimen sequenced was naive CD8+ T cells sorted from blood. The receptors were gathered from a man aged 18 to 30 in good health. CDR3s include the opening cysteine and the closing phenylalanine or tryptophan. The order of the fields is J gene, V gene, CDR3 protein.

>TRBJ1-2|TRBV6-1
CASSEYRIMGTNYGYTF
>TRBJ1-1|TRBV10-3
CATDPVNTEAFF
>TRBJ2-7|TRBV9
CASSVDEGTGSYEQYF
>TRBJ2-5|TRBV7-9
CASSLAWGYQETQYF
>TRBJ2-7|TRBV4-1
CASSRTTGGAYEQYF
>TRBJ2-7|TRBV5-1
CASSSTRGGSASYEQYF
>TRBJ2-7|TRBV2
CASSGRVRAYEQYF
>TRBJ2-1|TRBV5-6
CASSLEQGSDEQFF
>TRBJ1-5|TRBV27
CASSLSGINQPQHF
>TRBJ2-2|TRBV5-1
CASSFSQGVHTGELFF
>TRBJ2-7|TRBV30
CAWSVGGGYEQYF
>TRBJ1-2|TRBV11-1
CASSLLEGNGYTF
>TRBJ1-1|TRBV2
CASSERVDTEAFF
>TRBJ1-5|TRBV21-1
CASSLKSFVGGADQPQHF
>TRBJ2-2|TRBV7-9
CASSKTGELFF
>TRBJ1-4|TRBV6-6
CASSYSLATNEKLFF
>TRBJ2-2|TRBV11-2
CASSLDQGGELFF